This passage covers 8 T cell receptor beta chains from one sample sequenced in a study of cytotoxic CD8 clonotypes in ibrutinib-treated CLL. TCRdb's copy holds only in-frame clones and misses some; the assay was immunoSEQ multiplex PCR. Here the sample spans approximately 320,000 clones, 67% being singletons. The source material was PBMCs, sampled after 36 months of ibrutinib treatment. The receptor set was obtained from a human donor with chronic lymphocytic leukemia.

CDR3 protein: CASSPERGFGYTF. The CDR3 DNA follows: TGTGCCAGCTCACCAGAACGCGGGTTTGGCTACACCTTC. The genes are TRBV18 and TRBJ1-2; D is ambiguous. The CDR3 has 13 residues. Germline values: CDR1 KGHSH, CDR2 LQKENI. V lost 2 bases, J lost 7 bases, and 11 bases lay in between.

The chain couples TRBV4-1 to TRBJ2-2; D may be TRBD1 or TRBD2 (5 bases each). The CDR3 runs to 19 residues. Trimming took off 0 bases at V and 0 bases at J, with 17 bases between the two ends. Per germline, CDR1 MGHRA and CDR2 YSYEKL. CDR3 in DNA: TGCGCCAGCAGCCAAGAAGGGACGAGAAAGGGGTCGAACACCGGGGAGCTGTTTTTT. Its protein product is CASSQEGTRKGSNTGELFF.

In this sample, this clone turned up a few times. J is TRBJ1-4 and V is TRBV19, with TRBD1 matching over 8 bases. The germline gives CDR1 LNHDA, CDR2 SQIVND (reference sequence). Trimming cost V 4 bases and J 8 bases; bases outside gene matches: 6. CDR3 length equals 14 residues. The chain's CDR3 is CASSTGQGKEKLFF. CDR3 nucleotide sequence: TGTGCCAGTAGTACCGGACAGGGAAAAGAAAAACTGTTTTTT. The variable domain in full, with the rest retrieved from reference TRBV19 and TRBJ1-4, is DGGITQSPKYLFRKEGQNVTLSCEQNLNHDAMYWYRQDPGQGLRLIYYSQIVNDFQKGDIAEGYSVSREKKESFPLTVTSAQKNPTAFYLCASSTGQGKEKLFFGSGTQLSVL.

The CDR3 DNA is TGTGCCAGCATTAAGGACAGAAGCTCCTACAATGAGCAGTTCTTC. As protein: CASIKDRSSYNEQFF. The chain is built from TRBV2 and TRBJ2-1, with a possible D match to TRBD1 (6 bases). CDR1 and CDR2 (germline): SNHLY, FYNNEI. V was clipped by 7 bases and J by 0 bases, with 13 bases between them. The CDR3 loop spans 15 amino acids.

This clone has only one observation. The gene calls are TRBV14 and TRBJ2-3; 9 positions agree with TRBD2. CDR3 length equals 16 residues. Germline-derived CDR1 and CDR2 are SGHDN and FVKESK. V dropped 5 bases and J dropped 0; count of bases not matched to a gene: 6. The CDR3 region has the DNA TGTGCCAGCAGCTATTATACTAGCGGGAGCACAGATACGCAGTATTTT. Translation gives CASSYYTSGSTDTQYF.

This clone was seen once. The V gene is TRBV4-3, the J gene TRBJ2-7, with 8 bases aligning to TRBD2. The V gene end was trimmed by 1 base and the J gene end by 5 bases; junction bases not matched to a gene: 4. Germline CDR1 is LGHNA and CDR2 is YSLEER. The CDR3 has 14 amino acids. The CDR3 region is CASSQVAGGHEQYF. DNA of the CDR3: TGCGCCAGCAGCCAAGTTGCGGGAGGCCACGAGCAGTACTTC.

The V and J genes are TRBV19 and TRBJ2-6; 9 nucleotides line up with TRBD1. CDR1 and CDR2 from the germline V gene are LNHDA and SQIVND (reference sequence). V dropped 4 bases and J dropped 4; count of bases not matched to a gene: 11. The CDR3 totals 18 residues. The CDR3 DNA reads TGTGCCAGTAGTAAGGGACAGGGCCGCCCGGGAGGGGCCAACGTCCTGACTTTC. This encodes CASSKGQGRPGGANVLTF.

This clone was seen a few times. This rearrangement joins TRBV6-1 to TRBJ1-5; no reliable D call. This CDR3 comprises 11 residues. Germline CDR1 and CDR2: MNHNS and SASEGT. The V gene lost 7 bases and the J gene lost 4 bases, with 5 bases spanning the gap. The CDR3 reads CASMVNQPQHF. The CDR3, as DNA: TGTGCCAGCATGGTTAATCAGCCCCAGCATTTT.